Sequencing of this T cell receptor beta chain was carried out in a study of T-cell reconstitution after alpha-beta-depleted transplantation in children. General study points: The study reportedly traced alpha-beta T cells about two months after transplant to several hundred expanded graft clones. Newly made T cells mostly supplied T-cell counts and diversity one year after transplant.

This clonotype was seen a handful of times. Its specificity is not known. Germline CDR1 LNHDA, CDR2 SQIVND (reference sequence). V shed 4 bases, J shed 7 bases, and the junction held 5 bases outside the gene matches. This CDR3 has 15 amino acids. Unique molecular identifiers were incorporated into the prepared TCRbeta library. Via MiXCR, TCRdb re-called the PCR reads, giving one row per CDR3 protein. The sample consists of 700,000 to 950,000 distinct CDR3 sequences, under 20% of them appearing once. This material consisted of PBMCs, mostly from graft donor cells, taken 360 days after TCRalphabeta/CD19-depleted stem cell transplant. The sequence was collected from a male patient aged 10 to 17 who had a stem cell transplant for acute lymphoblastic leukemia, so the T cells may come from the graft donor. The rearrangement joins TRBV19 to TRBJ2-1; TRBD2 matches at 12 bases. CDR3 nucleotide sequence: TGTGCCAGTAGTACACTAGCGGGAGGTGGAAATGAGCAGTTCTTC. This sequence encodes CASSTLAGGGNEQFF.